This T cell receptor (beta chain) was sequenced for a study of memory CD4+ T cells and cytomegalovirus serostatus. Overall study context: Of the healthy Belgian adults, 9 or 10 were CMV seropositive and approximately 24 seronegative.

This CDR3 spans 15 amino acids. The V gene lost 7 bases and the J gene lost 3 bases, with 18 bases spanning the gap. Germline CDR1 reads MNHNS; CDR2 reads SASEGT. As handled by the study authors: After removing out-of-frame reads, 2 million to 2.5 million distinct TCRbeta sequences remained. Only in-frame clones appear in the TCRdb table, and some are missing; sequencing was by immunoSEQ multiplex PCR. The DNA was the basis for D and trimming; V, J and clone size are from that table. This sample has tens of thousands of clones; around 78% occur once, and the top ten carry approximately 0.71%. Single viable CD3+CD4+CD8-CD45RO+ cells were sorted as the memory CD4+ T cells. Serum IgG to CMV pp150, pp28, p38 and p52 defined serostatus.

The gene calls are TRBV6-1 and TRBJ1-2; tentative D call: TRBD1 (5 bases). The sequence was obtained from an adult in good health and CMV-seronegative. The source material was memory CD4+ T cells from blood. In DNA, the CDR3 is TGTGCCAGCAAACGGGACCCCACTACTCACTATGGCTACACCTTC. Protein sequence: CASKRDPTTHYGYTF.